Following are 9 T cell receptor beta chains from one sample sequenced in a study. TCRdb fed the reads into MiXCR, producing one record per CDR3 protein. The table shows 15,000 or so distinct CDR3 sequences, with approximately 37% occurring only once. Sequenced material: blood. The source of these receptors is a human donor.

Notes on this clonotype: A clone one base away is much larger, so this may be a read error. This chain uses TRBV4-2 with TRBJ2-5; 7 bases are a match to TRBD1. Germline V lookup: CDR1 LGHNA, CDR2 YNFKEQ. The length of the CDR3 is 16 residues. V lost 4 bases and J lost 11; bases outside the gene matches: 19. CDR3 sequence: CASSPDPGQIYNEQYF. CDR3 bases: TGTGCCAGCAGCCCTGATCCGGGACAGATTTACAATGAGCAGTACTTC.

This clonotype was counted at least ten times. This chain connects TRBV29-1 to TRBJ1-1, with 12 bases matching TRBD1. With 2 bases clipped from V and 4 bases from J, the junction kept 8 bases outside the gene matches. The germline gives CDR1 SQVTM, CDR2 ANQGSEA. CDR3 length: 16 residues. The CDR3 here is CSVERDRGLRGTEAFF. As DNA, the CDR3 is TGCAGCGTTGAAAGGGACAGGGGGCTTAGGGGCACTGAAGCTTTCTTT.

DNA of the CDR3: TGCGCCAGCAGACGCCAAGATAATCCGGGGTTGGGTGAAAAACTGTTTTTT. As protein: CASRRQDNPGLGEKLFF. The chain recombines TRBV23-1 with TRBJ1-4; the D is unclear. TRBV23-1 is designated an ORF whose function remains uncertain. Deletions cut 6 bases from V and 7 bases from J, with 24 bases between. This CDR3 is built from 17 residues.

The chain uses TRBV29-1 and TRBJ1-2; no firm D call. The CDR3 contains 17 residues. V lost 0 bases and J lost 3, with 20 bases in between. Germline loops: CDR1 SQVTM, CDR2 ANQGSEA. The DNA for the CDR3 is TGCAGCGTTGAAGATCTCGTGGAAGGGCGCTCGTACTATGGCTACACCTTC. The encoded protein is CSVEDLVEGRSYYGYTF.

This clonotype occurred many times. V usage is TRBV4-3 and J usage is TRBJ1-3; TRBD1 matches 7 bases. This CDR3 comprises 18 residues. Germline assignment: CDR1 LGHNA and CDR2 YSLEER. The V segment lost 4 bases and the J segment 2 bases; nucleotides outside the gene matches: 14. The CDR3 region is CASSPEASRTGPGNTIYF. The CDR3 DNA reads as TGCGCCAGCAGCCCCGAGGCCTCCCGGACAGGACCTGGAAACACCATATATTTT.

This clonotype was detected many times. DNA of the CDR3: TGCAGTGCTAGGGATAGGGTGGGGGAAGCTTTCTTT. Amino acids: CSARDRVGEAFF. J is TRBJ1-1 and V is TRBV20-1; no clear D. Between the trimmed V and J ends, which lost 3 bases and 8 bases, there was a span of 13 bases. The CDR3 length is 12 residues. CDR1 is DFQATT, CDR2 SNEGSKA, per germline (reference sequence).

In its sample, this clonotype was seen many times. The rearrangement joins TRBV4-2 to TRBJ1-3; no firm D call. Germline V gene data show CDR1 as LGHNA and CDR2 as YNFKEQ. The V and J ends lost 1 base and 3 bases respectively, with 13 bases between them. CDR3 length equals 16 residues. The CDR3 here is CASSQVTGMDGNTIYF. In DNA form, the CDR3 reads TGTGCCAGCAGCCAAGTGACGGGAATGGATGGAAACACCATATATTTT.

This clonotype was found many times. The genes are TRBV4-2 and TRBJ2-5, with a weak D call TRBD2 (5 bases). This CDR3 contains 15 residues. The ends were cut back, 1 base at V and 2 bases at J, with 11 bases in the middle. Looked up from germline, CDR1 is LGHNA and CDR2 is YNFKEQ. This CDR3 is CASSQGGEGQETQYF. The CDR3 nucleotides are TGTGCCAGCAGCCAAGGGGGAGAGGGTCAAGAGACCCAGTACTTC.

As to this clonotype: It may be a read error: a sequence one base away is much more abundant. This rearrangement joins TRBV18 to TRBJ2-7, with a weak D call TRBD2 (5 bases). This CDR3 region has 16 residues. Looked up from germline, CDR1 is KGHSH and CDR2 is LQKENI. The ends were cut back, 2 bases at V and 7 bases at J, with 21 bases in the middle. The CDR3: CASSPNVGGVHNEQYF. CDR3 DNA: TGTGCCAGCTCACCAAACGTCGGAGGCGTCCACAATGAGCAGTACTTC.